Following are 3 T cell receptor beta chains from one sample sequenced in a study of human T cells and chemical hapten exposure. From the RACE reads, TCRdb called clonotypes with MiXCR, one entry per CDR3 protein. Of over 35,000 distinct CDR3 sequences in the sample, more than 9.5% were seen once. Time point meaning: patch test 3, about 24 weeks after DPC sensitization. Treatment given: therapeutic diphenylcyclopropenone sensitization with weekly scalp DPC. Total RNA was isolated from unfractionated whole blood. The specimen comprised whole blood, sampled in connection with sensitization to the hapten diphenylcyclopropenone (DPC). Receptors originate from a woman between 40 and 55 years old with alopecia areata. Some clones in this sample may be carry-over from other donors' samples.

This clonotype was seen at least ten times. The chain employs TRBV19 and TRBJ2-1; 13 nucleotides agree with TRBD2. V lost 8 bases, J lost 1 base, and 8 bases stayed unmatched. CDR3 length equals 17 residues. The germline gives CDR1 LNHDA, CDR2 SQIVND (reference sequence). CDR3 bases: TGTGCCAGTTCGGGACTAGCGGGGACCCGATCCTACAATGAGCAGTTCTTC. Its protein product is CASSGLAGTRSYNEQFF.

This clonotype has just a few counts. The chain joins TRBV9 to TRBJ1-1; D unresolved. V was trimmed by 0 bases and J by 4 bases, leaving 7 bases between them. The CDR3 has 13 amino acids. CDR1 is SGDLS and CDR2 is YYNGEE in the germline V gene. CDR3 sequence (DNA): TGTGCCAGCAGCGTAGAGAGCGGCACTGAAGCTTTCTTT. It yields the protein CASSVESGTEAFF.

This clonotype appeared a few times. V usage is TRBV12-3 or TRBV12-4 and J usage is TRBJ2-6; D not resolved. Trimming took 3 bases from V and 2 from J, leaving 2 bases between them. The CDR3 extends over 13 amino acids. The CDR3 nucleotides are TGTGCCAGCAGTTTCCCTGGGGCCAACGTCCTGACTTTC. The encoded protein is CASSFPGANVLTF.